Listed below are T cell receptor beta chains from one sample, sequenced in a study of T cell responses to AZD1222 COVID-19 vaccine. The method was immunoSEQ multiplex PCR; TCRdb's version includes in-frame clones alone and lacks a portion of them. The sample lists about 64,000 clones; around 90% were seen once. Sequencing was performed on peripheral blood, taken 28 days after the second dose of the MenACWY control vaccine. The receptors come from an adult who received the MenACWY meningococcal vaccine as a control. CDR3s include the opening cysteine and the closing phenylalanine or tryptophan. Fields, in order: D gene, J gene, V gene, clone size, CDR3 DNA, CDR3 protein. A D gene is named only where the DNA matches it firmly. Size values are once, few and many counts, or a class for expanded clones, and some rows have none.

D: TRBD2
J: TRBJ2-3
V: TRBV7-3
size: NA
DNA: TGTGCCAGCAGCAAAAGGGTAACTAGCGGGAGGTCTGCAGATACGCAGTATTTT
CDR3: CASSKRVTSGRSADTQYF

D: NA
J: TRBJ1-1
V: TRBV6-5
size: NA
DNA: TGTGCCAGCAGCTTGGGACAGAACACTGAAGCTTTCTTT
CDR3: CASSLGQNTEAFF

D: TRBD1
J: TRBJ2-5
V: TRBV19
size: once
DNA: TGTGCCACCCGACAGGGTCAAGAGACCCAGTACTTC
CDR3: CATRQGQETQYF

D: NA
J: TRBJ2-3
V: TRBV5-4
size: NA
DNA: TGTGCCAGCAGCTCACAGGGCCCCACAGATACGCAGTATTTT
CDR3: CASSSQGPTDTQYF

D: NA
J: TRBJ1-3
V: TRBV5-8
size: NA
DNA: TGTGCCAGCAGCTTTGATAAGGGAGCTGGAAACACCATATATTTT
CDR3: CASSFDKGAGNTIYF

D: NA
J: TRBJ2-5
V: TRBV7-6
size: NA
DNA: TGTGCCAGCAGCCCCGGTTTTTTGGCCCAGTACTTC
CDR3: CASSPGFLAQYF

D: TRBD1
J: TRBJ1-2
V: TRBV25-1
size: NA
DNA: TGTGCCAGCAGGGCCGGGACAGCTGTACTCTATGGCTACACCTTC
CDR3: CASRAGTAVLYGYTF

D: NA
J: TRBJ1-1
V: TRBV7-2
size: NA
DNA: TGTGCCAGCAGCTTGGCTTCATCGAACACTGAAGCTTTCTTT
CDR3: CASSLASSNTEAFF

D: NA
J: TRBJ1-4
V: TRBV7-6
size: NA
DNA: TGTGCCAGCAGAAGCGGCAGGGGAGCTAATGAAAAACTGTTTTTT
CDR3: CASRSGRGANEKLFF

D: TRBD1
J: TRBJ1-1
V: TRBV19
size: once
DNA: TGTGCCAGTAGTATGACAGGGAAGGGCACTGAAGCTTTCTTT
CDR3: CASSMTGKGTEAFF

D: NA
J: TRBJ1-2
V: TRBV6-5
size: NA
DNA: TGTGCCAGCACCCGAATGGGGGAAAGTCATGGCTACACCTTC
CDR3: CASTRMGESHGYTF